This T cell receptor (beta chain) was retrieved from a study of memory CD4+ T cells and cytomegalovirus serostatus. Findings and limits, study-wide: 67 of 164 known CMV-associated TCRbeta sequences appeared in CD4+ memory.

By share of the sample, this clone is medium-sized. As yet, its antigen is unknown. The sort gate was single viable CD3+CD4+CD8-CD45RO+ cells for memory CD4+ T cells. Sequenced by immunoSEQ multiplex PCR; TCRdb stores in-frame clones only, minus some. The sample has 25,000 to 30,000 clones, over 70% seen once. The receptor was isolated from an adult in good health and CMV-seronegative. Sample: memory CD4+ T cells from blood.

The CDR3 region has the DNA TGTGCCAGCACGCCTTCTTCCTACGAGCAGTACTTC. Encoded protein: CASTPSSYEQYF. The rearrangement links TRBV28 to TRBJ2-7; D unclear. Germline V lookup: CDR1 MDHEN, CDR2 SYDVKM. The CDR3 loop spans 12 amino acids. Trimming took 7 bases from V and 1 from J, leaving 8 bases between them.